This T cell receptor beta chain derives from a study of blood T cell repertoires in COVID-19. The repertoire was sequenced with immunoSEQ multiplex PCR; TCRdb's copy has only in-frame clones and lacks some. Of fewer than 250,000 clones in the sample, 70% to 90% were seen once. V shed 4 bases and J 4 bases; nucleotides not matched to a gene: 5. Germline lookup yields CDR1 LGHDT and CDR2 YNNKEL (reference sequence). The CDR3 covers 14 residues. Source material: peripheral blood. The receptor comes from a man aged 45-60 years with acute or convalescent COVID-19. The gene calls are TRBV3-1 (or the pseudogene TRBV3-2) and TRBJ2-7, with 9 bases fitting TRBD1. This CDR3 reads CASSPPQGAYEQYF. CDR3 sequence (DNA): TGTGCCAGCAGCCCGCCACAGGGGGCATACGAGCAGTACTTC.